These 25 T cell receptor beta chains came from one sample sequenced in a study of blood T cells in healthy people across ages (dated by TCRdb to between 2014 and 2017). The protocol used for the library was 5' RACE. The instrument was an Illumina HiSeq 2500. A second PCR of roughly 7 to 11 cycles was performed with a sample-barcoded 5' primer and a J-beta primer mix. Starting from the raw public reads, TCRdb applied fastp trimming at Q25, assembled clones with MiXCR and retained in-frame beta chains. CDR3 protein sequences are deduplicated, and each keeps its most common genes and DNA. This sample gives roughly 680,000 distinct CDR3 sequences in total; about 51% of them show up just once. Clones ranked in the top ten supply roughly 12% of the sample. Sequenced: blood. Receptors were obtained from a woman of 80 years or more in good health.

The genes are TRBV27 and TRBJ2-1, with TRBD2 identical over 7 bases. The CDR3 consists of 15 residues. V was pared by 5 bases and J by 10 bases, with 14 bases of the junction left unmatched. Germline lookup yields CDR1 MNHEY and CDR2 SMNVEV (reference sequence). CDR3 sequence: CASSGPGTKGREQFF. The CDR3 nucleotides are TGTGCCAGCAGTGGGCCCGGGACTAAGGGTCGCGAGCAGTTCTTC.

The chain uses TRBV20-1 and TRBJ2-7; 8 nucleotides match TRBD1. Germline values: CDR1 DFQATT, CDR2 SNEGSKA (reference sequence). V dropped 6 bases and J dropped 3; count of bases not matched to a gene: 7. CDR3 size: 13 residues. In DNA form, the CDR3 reads TGCAGTGCGCTAGGGGGACAGGACTACGAGCAGTACTTC. Protein sequence: CSALGGQDYEQYF.

This clonotype has at least ten counts. This chain uses TRBV29-1 with TRBJ2-1; D is tentatively TRBD1 or TRBD2 (5 bases each). Germline V gene data show CDR1 as SQVTM and CDR2 as ANQGSEA. CDR3 size: 14 residues. Trimming removed 6 bases from V and 7 bases from J, with 19 bases in between. The CDR3 protein is CSVGVRAEKNEQFF. DNA for the CDR3: TGCAGCGTGGGGGTTAGGGCGGAAAAGAATGAGCAGTTCTTC.

Ten or more counts support this clonotype. The chain employs TRBV12-3 or TRBV12-4 and TRBJ1-1, with 8 bases identical to TRBD1. This CDR3 contains 14 residues. J was trimmed by 4 bases and V by 5 bases; bases with no gene match: 6. The CDR3 sequence: CASSPRTGPTEAFF. The CDR3, as DNA: TGTGCCAGCAGTCCCAGGACAGGGCCCACTGAAGCTTTCTTT.

V usage is TRBV9 and J usage is TRBJ2-3; 8 bases fit TRBD2. Losses at the gene ends were 0 bases for V and 8 bases for J; bases not matched to a gene: 5. Per germline, CDR1 SGDLS and CDR2 YYNGEE. The CDR3 length is 14 residues. This CDR3 is CASSVDGGAGTQYF. CDR3 bases: TGTGCCAGCAGCGTAGACGGGGGGGCCGGTACGCAGTATTTT.

This clonotype was seen ten or more times. V is TRBV27 and J is TRBJ2-3; possible D gene TRBD2, 7 bases. V was pared by 6 bases and J by 1 base, with 14 bases between. Germline V gene lookup returns CDR1 MNHEY and CDR2 SMNVEV (reference sequence). The CDR3 is 15 residues long. CDR3 DNA: TGTGCCAGCAGATCACACGGGGGGCGCACAGATACGCAGTATTTT. It translates to CASRSHGGRTDTQYF.

This clonotype occurred many times. This clone may be a read error of a much larger clone one base away. The chain employs TRBV11-3 and TRBJ2-5; D remains unclear. Trimming shortened V by 0 bases and J by 11 bases, and 19 bases separated the two germline ends. The CDR3 runs to 15 residues. In germline, CDR1 is SGHNT, CDR2 YENEEA. The CDR3 DNA is TGTGCCAGCAGCTTAGAAGGAGCGCTTAACAATGAGCAGTACTTC. This translates into CASSLEGALNNEQYF. The full variable domain, rest sourced from reference TRBV11-3 and TRBJ2-5, is EAGVVQSPRYKIIEKKQPVAFWCNPISGHNTLYWYLQNLGQGPELLIRYENEEAVDDSQLPKDRFSAERLKGVDSTLKIQPAELGDSAVYLCASSLEGALNNEQYFGPGTRLLVL.

The chain carries TRBV4-2 and TRBJ2-7; D may be TRBD1 (6 bases). Trimming removed 1 base from V and 4 bases from J, with 20 bases in between. The germline V gene encodes CDR1 LGHNA and CDR2 YNFKEQ. The CDR3 spans 17 residues. The CDR3 nucleotides read TGTGCCAGCAGCCAAGTATGGGACAAACTAAGACTTTACGAGCAGTACTTC. Protein product: CASSQVWDKLRLYEQYF.

The V gene is TRBV7-9, the J gene TRBJ2-5; tentatively, D is TRBD2 (5 bases). The J call may be faulty, since TRBJ2-7 better matches the DNA end. CDR3 length equals 14 residues. Germline values: CDR1 SEHNR, CDR2 FQNEAQ (reference sequence). This chain's CDR3 is CASSLFGDSYEQYF. The DNA of the CDR3 is TGTGCCAGCAGCTTATTCGGGGACTCCTACGAGCAGTACTTC.

This rearrangement joins TRBV7-9 to TRBJ2-7; perhaps TRBD1 as D (5 bases). The J call could be wrong; TRBJ2-5 is a better fit for the DNA end. Germline V gene data show CDR1 as SEHNR and CDR2 as FQNEAQ (reference sequence). The CDR3 sequence is 15 residues long. This CDR3 reads CASSLDRSWRETQYF. The CDR3 nucleotides read TGTGCCAGCAGCTTAGACAGGAGCTGGAGAGAGACCCAGTACTTC.

This clonotype was seen a few times. This rearrangement joins TRBV25-1 to TRBJ1-1; D might be TRBD1 (5 bases). CDR1 is MGHDK, CDR2 SYGVNS, per germline. CDR3 length: 13 amino acids. V dropped 6 bases and J dropped 4 bases, with 12 bases sitting between them. CDR3 DNA: TGTGCCAGCAGGGCCGGGGACGGCACTGAAGCTTTCTTT. Protein: CASRAGDGTEAFF.

J is TRBJ2-7 and V is TRBV7-2; the D gene is possibly TRBD2 (6 bases). Between the trimmed V and J ends, which lost 5 bases and 7 bases, there was a span of 18 bases. The germline gives CDR1 SGHTA, CDR2 FQGNSA. The CDR3 length is 14 residues. CDR3 protein: CASSRKPGLGEQYF. The CDR3 nucleotides read TGTGCCAGCAGCCGGAAACCGGGACTGGGGGAGCAGTACTTC. Variable domain in full (rest from reference TRBV7-2 and TRBJ2-7): GAGVSQSPSNKVTEKGKDVELRCDPISGHTALYWYRQSLGQGLEFLIYFQGNSAPDKSGLPSDRFSAERTGGSVSTLTIQRTQQEDSAVYLCASSRKPGLGEQYFGPGTRLTVT.

This clonotype was picked up a small number of times. This chain connects TRBV11-2 to TRBJ2-1; 13 bases fit TRBD2. In germline, CDR1 is SGHAT, CDR2 FQNNGV. CDR3 length equals 21 residues. With 6 bases clipped from V and 0 bases from J, the junction kept 17 bases outside the gene matches. The CDR3 coding sequence is TGTGCCAGCAGACCGCCCGGGACTAGCGGGATTGACCCAGCCTCCTACAATGAGCAGTTCTTC. It specifies CASRPPGTSGIDPASYNEQFF.

This chain joins TRBV6-5 and TRBJ1-3, with 8 bases matching TRBD1. Germline CDR1 reads MNHEY; CDR2 reads SVGAGI. CDR3 length: 15 amino acids. The V and J ends lost 6 bases and 0 bases, in that order; junction bases with no gene match: 4. As DNA, the CDR3 is TGTGCCAGCAGCAGGGACAGGAGCTCTGGAAACACCATATATTTT. Its protein product is CASSRDRSSGNTIYF.

A word on this clonotype: This may be a read error: a much more frequent sequence differs by one nucleotide. The V gene is TRBV10-3, the J gene TRBJ2-1; tentatively, D is TRBD1 (6 bases). CDR3 length equals 12 residues. Between the trimmed V and J ends, which lost 11 bases and 7 bases, there was a span of 15 bases. Germline V gives CDR1 ENHRY, CDR2 SYGVKD. The CDR3 region has the DNA TGTGCCGTCAAACAGGGTGATAATGAGCAGTTCTTC. Protein sequence: CAVKQGDNEQFF.

Comments on this clonotype: This sequence may be a read error, since a much larger clone differs from it by one base. This chain links TRBV5-1 with TRBJ2-5; tentative D call: TRBD1 (5 bases). This CDR3 has 15 amino acids. Trimming stripped 4 bases from V and 3 bases from J, with 16 bases between. The germline CDR1 and CDR2 sequences are SGHRS and YFSETQ. The CDR3, as DNA: TGCGCCAGCAGCAATTATGGGATAGGGGAAGAGACCCAGTACTTC. It is translated as CASSNYGIGEETQYF.

Regarding this clonotype: One junction end disagrees with the germline gene, perhaps due to a read error. J is TRBJ1-5 and V is TRBV12-3 or TRBV12-4, with 7 bases fitting TRBD1. The CDR3 consists of 14 residues. Written as DNA, the CDR3 is TGTGTCAGCAGCCCCACAGGGGACTATCAGCCCCAGCATTTT. This translates into CVSSPTGDYQPQHF.

This clonotype was recorded many times. This chain uses TRBV6-6 with TRBJ2-5, with D possibly matching TRBD2 (6 bases). Trimming pared 4 bases from V and 6 bases from J, leaving 18 bases between. Germline CDR1 is MNHNY and CDR2 is SVGAGI (reference sequence). This CDR3 has 15 amino acids. The CDR3 DNA is TGTGCCAGCAGTTTCACAAGCGGTGGCGGGAAGACCCAGTACTTC. Translating gives CASSFTSGGGKTQYF.

This clonotype was counted at least ten times. The V call is TRBV28, the J call TRBJ2-1; the match to TRBD2 covers 10 bases. Germline-derived CDR1 and CDR2 are MDHEN and SYDVKM. The V and J ends lost 1 base and 7 bases, in that order; junction bases with no gene match: 4. This CDR3 is 15 amino acids long. The CDR3 region has the DNA TGTGCCAGCAGTTTATTGGGACTAGCGCCGAATGAGCAGTTCTTC. Amino acids: CASSLLGLAPNEQFF.

Concerning this clonotype itself: Since a much larger clone is just one base distant, this may be a read error. The chain couples TRBV7-8 to TRBJ2-1, with no clear D. The DNA matches TRBJ2-7 better at its end, which makes the J call doubtful. This CDR3 has 15 residues. The germline V gene has CDR1 SGHVS and CDR2 FQNEAQ. The CDR3 reads CASSPSSPAYNEQYF. CDR3 nucleotide sequence: TGTGCCAGCAGCCCCTCGAGTCCGGCCTACAATGAGCAGTACTTC.

This clonotype was observed a handful of times. This could be a read error, since a much larger clone is one nucleotide away. V gene TRBV7-2 combines with J gene TRBJ2-1; either TRBD1 or TRBD2 may supply D (5 bases each). Germline lookup yields CDR1 SGHTA and CDR2 FQGNSA. Trimming stripped 5 bases from V and 4 bases from J, with 12 bases between. This CDR3 has 14 amino acids. CDR3 residues: CASSRAREYNEQFF. CDR3 bases: TGTGCCAGCAGCCGCGCCAGGGAGTACAATGAGCAGTTCTTC.

This clonotype came up a few times. The rearrangement uses TRBV20-1 and TRBJ1-1; D call uncertain. Germline assignment: CDR1 DFQATT and CDR2 SNEGSKA (reference sequence). The V and J ends lost 3 bases and 0 bases respectively, with 5 bases between them. There are 12 residues in the CDR3. CDR3 region: CSASQLNTEAFF. CDR3 coding DNA: TGCAGTGCTAGTCAATTGAACACTGAAGCTTTCTTT.

The gene calls are TRBV28 and TRBJ2-7; 7 nucleotides align to TRBD2. Germline-derived CDR1 and CDR2 are MDHEN and SYDVKM. Germline trimming cut 5 bases from V and 2 bases from J; bases unmatched to any gene: 6. This CDR3 region has 14 residues. The CDR3 DNA is TGTGCCAGCAGTGTTCGGGGGGAGACCTACGAGCAGTACTTC. Translated: CASSVRGETYEQYF. The entire variable domain, with the rest obtained from reference TRBV28 and TRBJ2-7, is as follows: DVKVTQSSRYLVKRTGEKVFLECVQDMDHENMFWYRQDPGLGLRLIYFSYDVKMKEKGDIPEGYSVSREKKERFSLILESASTNQTSMYLCASSVRGETYEQYFGPGTRLTVT.

The chain is built from TRBV30 and TRBJ2-7; TRBD2 might be the D (6 bases). Trimming removed 5 bases from V and 3 bases from J, with 11 bases in between. CDR3 length: 12 residues. Germline loops: CDR1 GTSNPN, CDR2 SVGIG (reference sequence). Here the CDR3 reads CAWDQGGYEQYF. The CDR3 bases are TGTGCCTGGGACCAGGGAGGCTACGAGCAGTACTTC.

This clonotype has a handful of counts. The chain is built from TRBV4-2 and TRBJ2-7; D is perhaps TRBD1 (6 bases). CDR1 and CDR2 from the germline V gene are LGHNA and YNFKEQ. This CDR3 has 15 residues. The V gene lost 0 bases and the J gene lost 0 bases, with 9 bases spanning the gap. The CDR3 sequence: CASSQDLGGSYEQYF. CDR3 in DNA: TGTGCCAGCAGCCAAGATCTAGGGGGCTCCTACGAGCAGTACTTC.